This paragraph covers one T cell receptor beta chain sequence. This entry belongs to a study of blood T cell repertoires in COVID-19. Germline-derived CDR1 and CDR2 are LNHDA and SQIVND (reference sequence). The CDR3 spans 13 residues. The V gene lost 6 bases and the J gene lost 0 bases, with 8 bases spanning the gap. Methods used by the authors: Nucleated cell counts were estimated from reference gene primer amplification. Repertoires were generated with immunoSEQ multiplex PCR, while TCRdb's copy carries only in-frame clones and drops some. V and J calls and clone size are given by that table; D and trimming were obtained from the DNA. Of 200,000 to 250,000 clones in the sample, about 80% are singletons; the top ten hold approximately 1.8%. Participants spanned ages about 18 to 100 years and resided in 20 to 30 US areas. Participants' own reports of clinical history determined their cohort assignment. Each recovered donor of Cohort 3 presented with two negative PCRs, clearance, or symptom resolution.

The TCR comes from a man aged 55-75 years who had recovered from COVID-19. Sequenced material: PBMCs or T cells enriched from blood (not recorded which). The chain links TRBV19 to TRBJ1-2; TRBD1 might be the D (6 bases). CDR3 region: CASRQGPNYGYTF. As DNA, the CDR3 is TGTGCCAGTAGACAGGGACCTAACTATGGCTACACCTTC.